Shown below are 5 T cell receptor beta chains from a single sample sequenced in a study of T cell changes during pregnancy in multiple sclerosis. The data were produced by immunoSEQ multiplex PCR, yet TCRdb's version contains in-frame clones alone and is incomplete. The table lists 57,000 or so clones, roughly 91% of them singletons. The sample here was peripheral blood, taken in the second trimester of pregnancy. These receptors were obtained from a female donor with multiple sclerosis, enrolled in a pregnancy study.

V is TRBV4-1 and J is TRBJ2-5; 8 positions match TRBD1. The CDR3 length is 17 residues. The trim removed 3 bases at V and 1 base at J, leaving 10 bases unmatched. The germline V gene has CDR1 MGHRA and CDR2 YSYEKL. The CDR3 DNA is TGCGCCAGCAGCCACGATACGACAGGGGCTGTCCAAGAGACCCAGTACTTC. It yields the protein CASSHDTTGAVQETQYF.

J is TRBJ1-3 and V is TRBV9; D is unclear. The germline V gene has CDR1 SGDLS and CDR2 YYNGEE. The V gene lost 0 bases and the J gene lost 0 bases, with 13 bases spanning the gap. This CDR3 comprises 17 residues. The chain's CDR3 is CASSVVPGGSSGNTIYF. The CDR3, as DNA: TGTGCCAGCAGCGTAGTCCCTGGCGGGAGCTCTGGAAACACCATATATTTT.

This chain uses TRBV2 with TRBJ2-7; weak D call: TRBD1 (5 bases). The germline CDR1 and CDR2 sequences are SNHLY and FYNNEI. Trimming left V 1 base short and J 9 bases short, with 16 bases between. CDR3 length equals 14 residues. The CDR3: CASSEGAGFVVQYF. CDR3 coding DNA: TGTGCCAGCAGTGAAGGGGCAGGGTTCGTGGTGCAGTACTTC.

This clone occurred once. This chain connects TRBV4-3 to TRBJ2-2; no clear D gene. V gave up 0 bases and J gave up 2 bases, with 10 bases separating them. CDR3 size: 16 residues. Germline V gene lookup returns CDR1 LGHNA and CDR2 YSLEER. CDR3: CASSQDRRDNTGELFF. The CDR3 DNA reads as TGCGCCAGCAGCCAAGATCGCCGCGATAACACCGGGGAGCTGTTTTTT.

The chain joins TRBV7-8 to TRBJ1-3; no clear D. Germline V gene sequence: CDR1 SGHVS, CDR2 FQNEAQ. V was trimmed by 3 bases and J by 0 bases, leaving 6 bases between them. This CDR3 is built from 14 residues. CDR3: CASSFRDSGNTIYF. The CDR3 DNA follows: TGTGCCAGCAGCTTTAGAGACTCTGGAAACACCATATATTTT.